This T cell receptor (beta chain) originates from a study of shared clonotypes between healthy human individuals. Study-wide background: A couple of women and a few men aged 18 to 49 served as donors. Per-donor plates numbered three CD4 naive, three CD4 memory, two CD8 naive and one CD8 memory. Study-wide results and caveats: Among donors, sharing of clonotypes was expected to be affected by sequencing depth.

The CDR3 spans 14 residues. V gave up 5 bases and J gave up 2 bases, with 12 bases separating them. CDR1 and CDR2 (germline): SGHTA, FQGNSA. Only in-frame clones appear in the TCRdb table, and some are missing; sequencing was by immunoSEQ multiplex PCR. The sample records about 660,000 clones, about 74% being singletons. This clone was picked up one time. Its antigen is as yet unknown. The sample carries other DNA sequences with the same CDR3. Sequencing used memory CD4+ T cells sorted from blood. The subset denotes: CD45RA-negative fraction. This TCR came from a woman aged 25 to 39 in good health. The rearrangement links TRBV7-2 to TRBJ2-5; the D gene is possibly TRBD1 (6 bases). CDR3 sequence reads: CASSLWTVQETQYF. The CDR3 nucleotides read TGTGCCAGCAGCCTTTGGACAGTTCAAGAGACCCAGTACTTC.